This T cell receptor beta chain originates from a study of T cell repertoires in cytomegalovirus infection. Study-level information: CMV infection plus the matching HLA type was flagged by public TCR beta signatures. Study-wide results and caveats: The ex vivo response was dominated by HLA-C-restricted CMV-specific TCR beta clonotypes. Based on cumulative public TCR beta family frequency, carriers of CMV plus the relevant HLA were identified.

This clonotype came up a few times. Its antigen is undetermined. V shed 6 bases, J shed 1 base, and the junction held 3 bases outside the gene matches. This CDR3 region has 15 residues. Germline assignment: CDR1 MNHEY and CDR2 SVGEGT. MiXCR, applied by TCRdb to the reads, yields one record per CDR3 protein. The sample includes fewer than 550,000 distinct CDR3 sequences, approximately 31% of them seen just once. V usage is TRBV6-2 or TRBV6-3 and J usage is TRBJ2-3; TRBD2 aligns across 11 bases. The sample taken for sequencing was PBMCs. This sequence was found in a human donor in good health (CMV status not recorded). Some clones in this sample may be carry-over from other donors' samples. In nucleotides, the CDR3 is TGTGCCAGCAGGGGGACTAGCGGTGGCACAGATACGCAGTATTTT. This translates into CASRGTSGGTDTQYF.